These 3 T cell receptor beta chains originate from one sample sequenced in a study of T-cell memory formation after mild COVID-19. TCRdb redid the calling of the 5' RACE reads with MiXCR, one entry per CDR3 protein. This table holds about 350,000 distinct CDR3 sequences, around 13% found once. Source material: PBMCs or a T cell subset sorted from them (not recorded which). The receptors derive from a man younger than 30 who had mild COVID-19 (a few samples of this study predate the infection). Cell type and time point are not known.

V usage is TRBV4-2 and J usage is TRBJ1-5, with D uncertain. The CDR3 runs 15 residues. CDR1 is LGHNA and CDR2 is YNFKEQ in the germline V gene. V shed 4 bases and J shed 0 bases, with 10 bases lying between them. CDR3 loop: CASSPEDGSNQPQHF. In nucleotides, the CDR3 is TGTGCCAGCAGCCCGGAAGACGGTAGCAATCAGCCCCAGCATTTT.

This clonotype has a handful of counts. The chain couples TRBV11-1 to TRBJ1-2; D remains unclear. Trimming took 0 bases from V and 0 from J, leaving 8 bases between them. The CDR3 loop spans 15 amino acids. Germline loops: CDR1 SGHAT, CDR2 FQDESV (reference sequence). CDR3: CASSLAAEANYGYTF. In DNA, the CDR3 is TGTGCCAGCAGCTTAGCGGCAGAAGCTAACTATGGCTACACCTTC.

This clonotype appeared a few times. This chain uses TRBV9 with TRBJ2-3, with 7 bases fitting TRBD1. J was trimmed by 0 bases and V by 4 bases; bases with no gene match: 5. The CDR3 length is 15 residues. Per germline, CDR1 SGDLS and CDR2 YYNGEE. CDR3 sequence: CASSRGQVSTDTQYF. DNA of the CDR3: TGTGCCAGCAGCAGAGGACAGGTCAGCACAGATACGCAGTATTTT.